The present T cell receptor beta chain was sequenced within a study of T cells in Graves' hyperthyroidism and ophthalmopathy. What was amplified from RNA transcripts were TCR beta CDR3 regions. Primed by the HTBI set, a first-round RT-PCR was run on the TCR CDR3. MiXCR, run by TCRdb on the multiplex PCR reads, gives a single entry per CDR3 protein. This sample has approximately 250,000 distinct CDR3 sequences, with approximately 25% found just once. Study conclusions and caveats: Before onset, ophthalmopathy was predicted by the model a median roughly 6.8 months earlier. In the analysis, a 13 V-J model separated ophthalmopathy from stable hyperthyroidism.

The germline V gene has CDR1 SEHNR and CDR2 FQNEAQ (reference sequence). Trimming cost V 1 base and J 5 bases, with 2 bases left between them. CDR3 length: 11 amino acids. This clonotype was detected ten times or more. The antigen is undetermined. Uncontrolled infection, other autoimmune disease, pregnancy or lactation led to exclusion. The authors obtained PBMCs from over 8 ml of fresh peripheral blood. The chain combines TRBV7-9 with TRBJ2-5, with D hard to call. The sample was blood. The clonotype comes from a woman between 40 and 50 years old with Graves' ophthalmopathy. Here the CDR3 reads CASSLDETQYF. CDR3 DNA: TGTGCCAGCAGCTTAGATGAGACCCAGTACTTC.